This T cell receptor beta chain was found in a study of shared clonotypes between healthy human individuals. For the study at large: Used for every donor were three CD4 naive, three CD4 memory, two CD8 naive and one CD8 memory plate.

The CDR3 is 17 residues long. Trimming took off 7 bases at V and 1 base at J, with 19 bases between the two ends. Per germline, CDR1 MGHRA and CDR2 YSYEKL. In regard to this clone: The target antigen is unknown.

Profiling relied on immunoSEQ multiplex PCR, and the TCRdb table lists in-frame clones only, not all of them. The table records roughly 2.4 million clones, roughly 95% of them present only once. Findings and caveats of the study: Clonotypes not shared had lower generation probabilities than those common to all four donors.

The V call is TRBV4-1, the J call TRBJ2-2, with D hard to call. This TCR came from a man younger than 35 in good health. Sequenced input: naive CD4+ T cells sorted from blood. Indicated subset: CD45RA+ positively selected. The CDR3 DNA is TGCGCCAGCAACTCTCTGTCGATACTTATGAACACCGGGGAGCTGTTTTTT. Translation: CASNSLSILMNTGELFF.